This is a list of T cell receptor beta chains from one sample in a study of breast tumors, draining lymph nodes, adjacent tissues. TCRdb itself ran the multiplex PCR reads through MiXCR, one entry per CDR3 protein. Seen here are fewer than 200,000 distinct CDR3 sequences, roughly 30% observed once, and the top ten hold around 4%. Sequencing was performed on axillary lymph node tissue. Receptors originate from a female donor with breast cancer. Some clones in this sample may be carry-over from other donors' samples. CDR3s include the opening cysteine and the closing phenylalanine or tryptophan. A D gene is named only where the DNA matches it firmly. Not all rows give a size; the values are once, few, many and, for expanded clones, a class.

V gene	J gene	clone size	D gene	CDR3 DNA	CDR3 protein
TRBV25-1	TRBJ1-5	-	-	-	CACSARRRGFNQPQHF
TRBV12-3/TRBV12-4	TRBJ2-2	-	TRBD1	TGTGCCAGCAGTTTGGGGACAGGGGACACCGGGGAGCTGTTTTTT	CASSLGTGDTGELFF
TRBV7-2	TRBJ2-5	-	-	TGTGCCAGCAGCAACCGACAACGCGGAAAAGAGACCCAGTACTTC	CASSNRQRGKETQYF
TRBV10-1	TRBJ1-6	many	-	TGCGCCAGCTCACGCGGGCGAAACTCCTATAATTCACCCCTCCACTTT	CASSRGRNSYNSPLHF
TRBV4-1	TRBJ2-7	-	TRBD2	TGCGCCAGCAGCCAAGTCCGGGGGGACGAGCAGTACTTC	CASSQVRGDEQYF
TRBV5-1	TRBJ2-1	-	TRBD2	TGCGCCAGCAGCTTGGAAGGACTAGCGGGAAATGAGCAGTTCTTC	CASSLEGLAGNEQFF
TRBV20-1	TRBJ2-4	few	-	TGCAGTGCTAGAGATATGGGAGGGGGACTCGCAACGGTTCAGTACTTC	CSARDMGGGLATVQYF
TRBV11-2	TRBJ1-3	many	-	TGTGCCAGCAGCTTAGTGGCAGGGTTTGAAAACACCATATATTTT	CASSLVAGFENTIYF
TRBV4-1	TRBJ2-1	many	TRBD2	TGCGCCACCAGGGGACTAGCGGGCGTGAGCTCCTACAATGAGCAGTTCTTC	CATRGLAGVSSYNEQFF
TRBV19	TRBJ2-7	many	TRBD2	TGTGCCAGTAGTCAGCCGGGACTAGAGAACGAGCAGTACTTC	CASSQPGLENEQYF
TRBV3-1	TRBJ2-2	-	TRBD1	TGTGCCAGCAGCCCGACAGGGGGTCCAGGGGAGCTGTTTTTT	CASSPTGGPGELFF
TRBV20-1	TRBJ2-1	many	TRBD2	TGCAGTGCTATGGGACTAGCGGGAAAGAACAATGAGCAGTTCTTC	CSAMGLAGKNNEQFF
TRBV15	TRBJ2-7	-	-	TGTGCCACCAGCAGCCAAGCAGGAGTTTACGAGCAGTACTTC	CATSSQAGVYEQYF
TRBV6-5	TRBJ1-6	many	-	TGTGCCGCCGGGGGCCCGAATAATTCACCCCTCCACTTT	CAAGGPNNSPLHF
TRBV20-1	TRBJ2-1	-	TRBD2	TGCAGTGCTGCTCGCGTGGGAGGGACTCAATACAATGAGCAGTTCTTC	CSAARVGGTQYNEQFF
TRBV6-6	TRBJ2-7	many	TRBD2	TGTGCCAGCAGTTACTTCGGACTAGCGGGGTACTACGAGCAGTACTTC	CASSYFGLAGYYEQYF
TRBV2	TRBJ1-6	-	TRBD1	TGTGCCAGCAGGACCGTCCAAGGACAGGGCGCGATGGTTTCACCCCTCCACTTT	CASRTVQGQGAMVSPLHF
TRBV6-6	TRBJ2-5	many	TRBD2	TGTGCCAGCAGCCCCCCTAGCGGCCAAGAGACCCAGTACTTC	CASSPPSGQETQYF
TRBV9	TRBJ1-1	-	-	TGTGCCAGCAGCGTAGAGGGTTTTGGAATTAACACTGAAGCTTTCTTT	CASSVEGFGINTEAFF
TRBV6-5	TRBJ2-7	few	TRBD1	TGTGCCAGCAGTCACGGCCGGCAGGGGGCCTACGAGCAGTACTTC	CASSHGRQGAYEQYF
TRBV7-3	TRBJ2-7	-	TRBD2	TGTGCCAGCAGCCAAGGAGCCAGAGCGGGAGGGCCATACGAGCAGTACTTC	CASSQGARAGGPYEQYF
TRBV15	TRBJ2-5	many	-	TGTGCCACCAGGGGGGAGGTGTGGGGGCGAGAGACCCAGTACTTC	CATRGEVWGRETQYF
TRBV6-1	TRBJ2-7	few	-	TGTGCCACCTCGGGGGCGGGCTCCTACGAGCAGTACTTC	CATSGAGSYEQYF
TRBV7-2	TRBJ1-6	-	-	TGTGCCAGCAGCTTCTACAATGAGCAGTATAATTCACCCCTCCACTTT	CASSFYNEQYNSPLHF
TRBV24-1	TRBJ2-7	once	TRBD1	TGTGCCACCAGTGACCCGGGACAGGCTAATGAGCTGTACTTC	CATSDPGQANELYF
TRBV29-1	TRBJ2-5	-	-	TGCAGCACCCCTGGGGCAGGGAACACCGGGGAGCACGAGACCCAGTACTTC	CSTPGAGNTGEHETQYF
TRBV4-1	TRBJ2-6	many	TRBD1	TGCGCCAGCAGCCAGCGATTAATCCGACAGGGGTGGGAATCTGGGGCCAACGTCCTGACTTTC	CASSQRLIRQGWESGANVLTF
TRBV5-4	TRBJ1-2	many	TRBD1	TGTGCCAGCAGCCTCCCTTTGGGCAGGGGGCCCGTTGGTGGCTACACCTTC	CASSLPLGRGPVGGYTF
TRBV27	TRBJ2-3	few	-	TGTGCCAGCAGTTTATCAAGGCGAGTGAGGGGCAGCACAGATACGCAGTATTTT	CASSLSRRVRGSTDTQYF
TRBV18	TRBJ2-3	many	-	TGTGCCAGCTCACCAGTGACGCAGGGAGACACAGATACGCAGTATTTT	CASSPVTQGDTDTQYF
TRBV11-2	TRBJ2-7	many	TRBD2	TGTGCCAGCCTACCGGGACTAGCGGAATACGAGCAGTACTTC	CASLPGLAEYEQYF